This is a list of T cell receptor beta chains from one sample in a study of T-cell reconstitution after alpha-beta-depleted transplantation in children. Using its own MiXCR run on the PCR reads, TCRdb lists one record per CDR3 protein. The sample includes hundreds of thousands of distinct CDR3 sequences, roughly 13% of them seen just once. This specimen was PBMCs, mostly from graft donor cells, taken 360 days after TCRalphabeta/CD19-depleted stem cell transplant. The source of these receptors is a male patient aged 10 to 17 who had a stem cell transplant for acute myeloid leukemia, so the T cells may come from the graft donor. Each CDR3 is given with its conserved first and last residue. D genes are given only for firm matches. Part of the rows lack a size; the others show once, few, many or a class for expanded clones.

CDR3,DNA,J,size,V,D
CASSSGPGVGQPQHF,TGTGCCAGCAGCTCCGGACCGGGAGTAGGGCAGCCCCAGCATTTT,TRBJ1-5,.,TRBV11-2,.
CASRPTGFVGAINEQFF,TGTGCCAGCAGACCTACGGGTTTCGTCGGCGCTATTAATGAGCAGTTCTTC,TRBJ2-1,.,TRBV6-2/TRBV6-3,.
CASSWDGRASEEQYF,TGTGCCAGCAGTTGGGACGGGAGGGCCTCTGAGGAGCAGTACTTC,TRBJ2-7,.,TRBV12-3/TRBV12-4,TRBD2
CASSLGDGGPYEQYF,TGTGCCAGCAGCTTGGGCGACGGGGGTCCCTACGAGCAGTACTTC,TRBJ2-7,many,TRBV5-6,.
CSARDATAYPSPEQYF,TGCAGTGCTAGAGACGCGACAGCTTACCCCAGCCCCGAGCAGTACTTC,TRBJ2-7,few,TRBV20-1,.
CSATSPNYNEQFF,TGCAGTGCCACTAGCCCTAACTACAATGAGCAGTTCTTC,TRBJ2-1,.,TRBV20-1,.
CASSLGLLGGNTIYF,TGCGCCAGCAGCTTGGGCCTACTGGGAGGAAACACCATATATTTT,TRBJ1-3,.,TRBV5-1,.
CSASGDSRQNEQFF,TGCAGTGCTAGCGGAGACAGTCGCCAAAATGAGCAGTTCTTC,TRBJ2-1,many,TRBV20-1,.
CSSSGVRFGYNEQFF,TGCAGTTCTAGCGGGGTCCGTTTTGGGTACAATGAGCAGTTCTTC,TRBJ2-1,many,TRBV20-1,TRBD2
CAWSGLAEDEETQYF,TGTGCCTGGAGTGGACTAGCGGAAGACGAGGAGACCCAGTACTTC,TRBJ2-5,.,TRBV30,TRBD2
CASSYSDFYNEQFF,TGTGCCAGCAGTTACTCGGACTTCTACAATGAGCAGTTCTTC,TRBJ2-1,few,TRBV6-2/TRBV6-3,.
CASSVEAGRSYNEQFF,TGTGCCAGCAGCGTAGAGGCGGGACGCTCCTACAATGAGCAGTTCTTC,TRBJ2-1,many,TRBV9,.
CASSLAGLAGGIDTQYF,TGTGCCAGCAGCTTAGCCGGTCTAGCGGGAGGTATAGATACGCAGTATTTT,TRBJ2-3,few,TRBV7-2,TRBD2
CASSQDRQGWNEQFF,TGCGCCAGCAGCCAAGATCGACAGGGTTGGAATGAGCAGTTCTTC,TRBJ2-1,.,TRBV4-1,TRBD1
CASRGTSGIGGELFF,TGTGCCAGCAGAGGGACTAGCGGGATAGGCGGGGAGCTGTTTTTT,TRBJ2-2,few,TRBV6-5,TRBD2
CSVGTETNYGYTF,TGCAGCGTTGGGACAGAGACTAACTATGGCTACACCTTC,TRBJ1-2,few,TRBV29-1,.
CASSYLSSAQGSWGYTF,TGTGCCAGCAGTTATCTAAGTAGCGCACAAGGGAGCTGGGGCTACACCTTC,TRBJ1-2,few,TRBV27,.
CASSPLRLDRYTGELFF,TGTGCCAGCAGTCCCCTCCGACTAGACCGATACACCGGGGAGCTGTTTTTT,TRBJ2-2,.,TRBV6-2/TRBV6-3,.
CASKGVWGYTF,TGTGCCAGCAAGGGAGTGTGGGGCTACACCTTC,TRBJ1-2,few,TRBV6-2/TRBV6-3,.
CVSSLLYGYTF,TGTGTCAGCAGCTTGCTTTATGGCTACACCTTC,TRBJ1-2,.,TRBV7-9,.